This TCR beta chain stems from a study of graft-versus-host responses after intestinal transplantation. At the level of the study: All recipients were transplanted with multivisceral, liver-intestinal, or isolated intestinal grafts. Every transplant recipient was induced with anti-thymocyte globulin, then maintained on tacrolimus and steroids for about 3 years. Study-level findings and limits: Ileal or blood samples showed some GvH clones first, and such clones were also found in recipient marrow. Early post-transplant HvG declines were associated with peak circulating GvH clone levels.

J was trimmed by 1 base and V by 7 bases; bases with no gene match: 6. Germline V gene sequence: CDR1 LNHDA, CDR2 SQIVND (reference sequence). The length of the CDR3 is 15 residues. As for this clone: Its antigen is currently unknown.

Assay used: immunoSEQ multiplex PCR; TCRdb lists only in-frame clones, some missing. The repertoire holds more than 95,000 clones, with about 90% as singletons. The chain has TRBV19 and TRBJ2-2, with 7 nucleotides matching TRBD1. The sequences come from unstimulated CD4+ T cells sorted from spleen or lymph node cells, collected before intestinal transplant. The receptor comes from a human donor who received an intestinal transplant. The CDR3 sequence: CASTRDSLNTGELFF. The CDR3 DNA reads TGTGCCAGTACCCGGGACAGTTTGAACACCGGGGAGCTGTTTTTT.